These T cell receptor beta chains were read from a single sample in a study of T cells after posttransplantation cyclophosphamide. The data were produced by immunoSEQ multiplex PCR, yet TCRdb's version contains in-frame clones alone and is incomplete. The sample yields just over 65,000 clones, 90% to 95% seen once. Material for sequencing was PBMCs. The receptors shown here come from a young woman in good health and a related stem cell transplant donor. Both conserved end residues are part of each CDR3. D genes are given only for firm matches. Only some rows state a clone size, as once, few, many or a class for expanded clones.

V: TRBV4-2; size: .; D: .; J: TRBJ2-1; DNA: TGTGCCAGCAGCCAAGCCGTTTCAAATGAGCAGTTCTTC; CDR3: CASSQAVSNEQFF
V: TRBV7-2; size: once; D: .; J: TRBJ1-5; DNA: TGTGCCAGCAGCCTTAGCCCCGCATGGGCCCAGCATTTT; CDR3: CASSLSPAWAQHF
V: TRBV9; size: .; D: .; J: TRBJ2-5; DNA: TGTGCCAGCAGCAAGCCCAGGGAGACCCAGTACTTC; CDR3: CASSKPRETQYF
V: TRBV27; size: once; D: .; J: TRBJ2-1; DNA: TGTGCCAGCAGTTCGATAAAGGATGAGCAGTTCTTC; CDR3: CASSSIKDEQFF
V: TRBV30; size: .; D: .; J: TRBJ2-1; DNA: TGTGCCTGGGCGGGGTCTCGGCAGTTCTTC; CDR3: CAWAGSRQFF
V: TRBV7-2; size: .; D: .; J: TRBJ2-3; DNA: TGTGCCAGCAGCTTTGGGCCAGCCGATACGCAGTATTTT; CDR3: CASSFGPADTQYF
V: TRBV30; size: .; D: .; J: TRBJ1-1; DNA: TGTGCCTGGGAAAGGTGGACTGAAGCTTTCTTT; CDR3: CAWERWTEAFF
V: TRBV7-6; size: .; D: TRBD2; J: TRBJ2-5; DNA: TGTGCCAGCAGCTTAACGCGGGGGGCCCAGAAAGAGACCCAGTACTTC; CDR3: CASSLTRGAQKETQYF
V: TRBV11-2; size: .; D: .; J: TRBJ2-2; DNA: TGTGCCAGCAGCCCGCTTGGGGGCGAGAGCACCGGGGAGCTGTTTTTT; CDR3: CASSPLGGESTGELFF
V: TRBV9; size: .; D: TRBD1; J: TRBJ1-2; DNA: TGTGCCAGCAGCGTAGCTCCGGGACAGGGTCGTAGGCTCTATGGCTACACCTTC; CDR3: CASSVAPGQGRRLYGYTF
V: TRBV15; size: .; D: .; J: TRBJ1-3; DNA: TGTGCCACCAGCAGAGATCGGGCTGGGTCTGGAAACACCATATATTTT; CDR3: CATSRDRAGSGNTIYF
V: TRBV6-5; size: .; D: TRBD1; J: TRBJ1-1; DNA: TGTGCCAGCAGTTACACTATTCAGGGGGGTGAAGCTTTCTTT; CDR3: CASSYTIQGGEAFF
V: TRBV4-3; size: few; D: .; J: TRBJ1-6; DNA: TGCGCCAGCAGCCAAGACTTCGAGGGTTCACCCCTCCACTTT; CDR3: CASSQDFEGSPLHF
V: TRBV4-3; size: .; D: TRBD1; J: TRBJ2-2; DNA: TGCGCCAGCAGCGTGGGACAGGGTGCTAAGGGGGAGCTGTTTTTT; CDR3: CASSVGQGAKGELFF
V: TRBV5-1; size: .; D: TRBD1; J: TRBJ1-2; DNA: TGCGCCAGCAGCTTGGACAGGGGGCATAAAGGCTACACCTTC; CDR3: CASSLDRGHKGYTF
V: TRBV7-9; size: .; D: .; J: TRBJ2-2; DNA: TGTGCCAGCAGCTGGGACGGGAACACCGGGGAGCTGTTTTTT; CDR3: CASSWDGNTGELFF
V: TRBV20-1; size: .; D: .; J: TRBJ2-5; DNA: TGCAGTGCCCCGTCCGAAGAGACCCAGTACTTC; CDR3: CSAPSEETQYF
V: TRBV30; size: .; D: .; J: TRBJ2-7; DNA: TGTGCCTGGAGTCGGCAGGGAACACCCTACGAGCAGTACTTC; CDR3: CAWSRQGTPYEQYF
V: TRBV5-6; size: .; D: TRBD1; J: TRBJ1-2; DNA: TGTGCCAGCAGCCCGCGACAGGGCACTAACTATGGCTACACCTTC; CDR3: CASSPRQGTNYGYTF
V: TRBV7-6; size: .; D: TRBD2; J: TRBJ2-3; DNA: TGTGCCAGCAGCTTTCTTAGCGGGGGGACCACAGATACGCAGTATTTT; CDR3: CASSFLSGGTTDTQYF
V: TRBV7-2; size: .; D: TRBD1; J: TRBJ1-2; DNA: TGTGCCAGCAGCTTAAATGACAGGGCCCTCTATGGCTACACCTTC; CDR3: CASSLNDRALYGYTF
V: TRBV6-6; size: .; D: .; J: TRBJ1-2; DNA: TGTGCCAGCAGTTACGATCGGGGAATGCAGGGCTACACCTTC; CDR3: CASSYDRGMQGYTF
V: TRBV7-9; size: few; D: .; J: TRBJ1-2; DNA: TGTGCCAGCAGTCCAGACAGATCTAACTATGGCTACACCTTC; CDR3: CASSPDRSNYGYTF
V: TRBV6-1; size: .; D: TRBD1; J: TRBJ1-4; DNA: TGTGCCAGCACCCTCAGGGACAGGAGTGAAAAACTGTTTTTT; CDR3: CASTLRDRSEKLFF
V: TRBV5-5; size: .; D: .; J: TRBJ1-3; DNA: TGTGCCAGCAGCTACGGGACGGTTGGAAACACCATATATTTT; CDR3: CASSYGTVGNTIYF
V: TRBV7-9; size: .; D: .; J: TRBJ2-5; DNA: TGTGCCAGCAGCCTCACCCGGGACGCGAGGAGAGAGACCCAGTACTTC; CDR3: CASSLTRDARRETQYF
V: TRBV5-4; size: .; D: TRBD1; J: TRBJ2-5; DNA: TGTGCCAGCAGACCAGGGACAGTGGAGACCCAGTACTTC; CDR3: CASRPGTVETQYF
V: TRBV4-3; size: .; D: .; J: TRBJ1-2; DNA: TGCGCCAGCAGCCCATCTTCGGGTGGCTACACCTTC; CDR3: CASSPSSGGYTF
V: TRBV5-4; size: .; D: .; J: TRBJ1-2; DNA: TGTGCCAGCAGCGTGACAGCTTATGGCTACACCTTC; CDR3: CASSVTAYGYTF
V: TRBV7-6; size: .; D: .; J: TRBJ2-1; DNA: TGTGCCAGCAGCTTACCCCATCGGGAGCAGTTCTTC; CDR3: CASSLPHREQFF
V: TRBV19; size: .; D: .; J: TRBJ1-2; DNA: TGTGCCAGTACCCCCCAACAGGCGTCGGGCTCCGGCTACACCTTC; CDR3: CASTPQQASGSGYTF
V: TRBV30; size: .; D: .; J: TRBJ2-7; DNA: TGTGCCTGGAGCTCGGCCGTTGGCAGGGCCTACGAGCAGTACTTC; CDR3: CAWSSAVGRAYEQYF
V: TRBV10-3; size: once; D: .; J: TRBJ1-1; DNA: TGTGCCATCAGTACAGGGTGGGGGAACACTGAAGCTTTCTTT; CDR3: CAISTGWGNTEAFF
V: TRBV7-6; size: .; D: .; J: TRBJ1-1; DNA: TGTGCCAGCAGCTTAGGTGTGGGGGGAGGCACTGAAGCTTTCTTT; CDR3: CASSLGVGGGTEAFF
V: TRBV18; size: once; D: TRBD1; J: TRBJ2-2; DNA: TGTGCCAGCTCACCGGAAAATACAGGGGCCGGGGAGCTGTTTTTT; CDR3: CASSPENTGAGELFF
V: TRBV28; size: .; D: .; J: TRBJ1-1; DNA: TGTGCCAGCAGTCCAGGGACGAACACTGAAGCTTTCTTT; CDR3: CASSPGTNTEAFF
V: TRBV11-2; size: .; D: .; J: TRBJ1-2; DNA: TGTGCCAGCAGCCACCCCCCACGGGAAATGAGCTATGGCTACACCTTC; CDR3: CASSHPPREMSYGYTF
V: TRBV19; size: .; D: TRBD2; J: TRBJ2-3; DNA: TGTGCCAGTAGTATAGCGGCGGGGGGTAACGTCCTGGATACGCAGTATTTT; CDR3: CASSIAAGGNVLDTQYF
V: TRBV19; size: .; D: TRBD1; J: TRBJ2-1; DNA: TGTGCCAGTAGTATAACAGGGGTTGGTGGCAATGAGCAGTTCTTC; CDR3: CASSITGVGGNEQFF
V: TRBV6-5; size: .; D: .; J: TRBJ1-1; DNA: TGTGCCAGCAGTGCATTGGTGTCCAAGCCTGAAGCTTTCTTT; CDR3: CASSALVSKPEAFF
V: TRBV6-5; size: .; D: TRBD1; J: TRBJ1-1; DNA: TGTGCCAGCAGTCTTACAGGGGGATTGAACACTGAAGCTTTCTTT; CDR3: CASSLTGGLNTEAFF
V: TRBV19; size: .; D: .; J: TRBJ1-6; DNA: TGTGCCAGTAGCCAAGGCTATAATTCACCCCTCCACTTT; CDR3: CASSQGYNSPLHF
V: TRBV5-6; size: .; D: .; J: TRBJ2-7; DNA: TGTGCCAGCAGCTTGTCGACAGTTTACGAGCAGTACTTC; CDR3: CASSLSTVYEQYF
V: TRBV6-6; size: .; D: .; J: TRBJ2-2; DNA: TGTGCCAGCAGTTACTCAGGTTATAACACCGGGGAGCTGTTTTTT; CDR3: CASSYSGYNTGELFF
V: TRBV5-4; size: .; D: .; J: TRBJ1-2; DNA: TGTGCCAGCAGCACCCCAGGCGGGTATGGCTACACCTTC; CDR3: CASSTPGGYGYTF
V: TRBV7-6; size: .; D: .; J: TRBJ2-3; DNA: TGTGCCAGCAGTCCAGAGGTGGGGAATAGACCCACAGATACGCAGTATTTT; CDR3: CASSPEVGNRPTDTQYF
V: TRBV6-5; size: .; D: TRBD1; J: TRBJ1-2; DNA: TGTGCCAGCAGTTACCGAGACAGGGGAAGCTACACCTTC; CDR3: CASSYRDRGSYTF
V: TRBV4-3; size: .; D: .; J: TRBJ2-2; DNA: TGCGCCAGCAACAGGGCCAAGGGACTCCACACCGGGGAGCTGTTTTTT; CDR3: CASNRAKGLHTGELFF
V: TRBV7-7; size: .; D: .; J: TRBJ1-1; DNA: TGTGCCAGCAGCTTAGATCGGCTCAACGACACTGAAGCTTTCTTT; CDR3: CASSLDRLNDTEAFF
V: TRBV5-5; size: .; D: TRBD1; J: TRBJ2-3; DNA: TGTGCCAGCAGCCAGGGGGCCACAGATACGCAGTATTTT; CDR3: CASSQGATDTQYF